Described below is a single T cell receptor (beta chain) sequence and its context. Its antigen is still unknown. These data belong to a study of vaccination and CD4 T cells after COVID-19. Study summary: Overlapping spike peptides of SARS-CoV-2, HCoV-NL63, HCoV-OC43 and HCoV-229E stimulated the cells. Study-wide points: A relatively small number of convalescent patients were studied, and no early post-infection timepoints were included.

Cultured CD4+ T cell DNA underwent sequencing with the Oncomine TCR Beta short-read assay. Cultured CD4+ T cells were the source of extracted genomic DNA. TCRdb re-analysed the PCR reads in MiXCR, keeping a single row per CDR3 protein. Here the sample spans 9,000 to 9,500 distinct CDR3 sequences, approximately 34% being singletons. Documented treatment: approximately 9-day PBMC culture with coronavirus spike peptide pools or control peptides (ViraFEST assay). It was before the COVID-19 pandemic (2011-2018) that the unexposed donor's CD4+ T cells were collected. The authors cultured 2 million to 2.5 million PBMCs per well with about 9.6 IU/ml IL-2 and about 9.4 ug/ml peptide pools. Half-medium replacement with fresh IL-2 medium took place on days 3 and 7. Trimming removed 6 bases at V and 0 bases at J, with 11 bases between. Germline CDR1 and CDR2: DFQATT and SNEGSKA (reference sequence). CDR3 length equals 14 residues.

The chain links TRBV20-1 to TRBJ2-2, with D possibly matching TRBD2 (5 bases). Sequenced: CD4+ T cells from blood, cultured in vitro. This TCR was recovered from a human donor in good health. The CDR3 region has the DNA TGCAGTGCAGAGAGGCGGGCGAACACCGGGGAGCTGTTTTTT. This translates into CSAERRANTGELFF.